This T cell receptor beta chain was documented in a study of shared clonotypes between healthy human individuals. Here immunoSEQ multiplex PCR was the method, and the copy in TCRdb shows in-frame clones only, minus some. The table lists millions of clones, over 90% of them singletons. Source material: naive CD4+ T cells from PBMCs. Subset reported: CD45RA+ positively selected. This clonotype originated in a man between 18 and 29 years old in good health. Some clones in this sample may be carry-over from other donors' samples.

The CDR3 DNA is TGTGCCAGCAGTCTAGATCTGGGCCATGAGCAGTTCTTC. This encodes CASSLDLGHEQFF. The chain uses TRBV9 and TRBJ2-1; no clear D. Trimming left V 5 bases short and J 8 bases short, with 14 bases between. Germline V gene sequence: CDR1 SGDLS, CDR2 YYNGEE. The CDR3 contains 13 residues.